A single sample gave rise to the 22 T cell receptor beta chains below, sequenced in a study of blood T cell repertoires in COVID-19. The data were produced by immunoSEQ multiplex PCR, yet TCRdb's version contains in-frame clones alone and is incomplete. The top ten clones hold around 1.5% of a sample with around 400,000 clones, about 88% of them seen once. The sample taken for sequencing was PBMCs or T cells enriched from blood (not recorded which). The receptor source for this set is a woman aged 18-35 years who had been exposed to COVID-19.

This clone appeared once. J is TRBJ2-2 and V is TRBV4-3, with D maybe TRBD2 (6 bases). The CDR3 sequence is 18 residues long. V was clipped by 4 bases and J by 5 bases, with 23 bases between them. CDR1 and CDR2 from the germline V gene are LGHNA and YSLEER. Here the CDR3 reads CASSPQGPTSKGTGELFF. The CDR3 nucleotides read TGCGCCAGCAGCCCCCAGGGCCCCACTAGCAAGGGTACCGGGGAGCTGTTTTTT.

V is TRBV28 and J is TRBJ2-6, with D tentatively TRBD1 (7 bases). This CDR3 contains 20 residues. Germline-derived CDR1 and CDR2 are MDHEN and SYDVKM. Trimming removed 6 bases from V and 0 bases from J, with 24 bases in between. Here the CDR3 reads CASSPLGVQGGVSGANVLTF. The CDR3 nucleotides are TGTGCCAGCAGCCCGTTAGGGGTGCAGGGGGGCGTCTCTGGGGCCAACGTCCTGACTTTC.

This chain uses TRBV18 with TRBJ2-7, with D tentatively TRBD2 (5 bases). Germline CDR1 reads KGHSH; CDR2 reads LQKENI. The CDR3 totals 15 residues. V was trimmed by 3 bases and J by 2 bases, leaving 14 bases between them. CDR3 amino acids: CASSPGSALAYEQYF. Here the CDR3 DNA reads TGTGCCAGCTCACCTGGGAGCGCGCTAGCCTACGAGCAGTACTTC.

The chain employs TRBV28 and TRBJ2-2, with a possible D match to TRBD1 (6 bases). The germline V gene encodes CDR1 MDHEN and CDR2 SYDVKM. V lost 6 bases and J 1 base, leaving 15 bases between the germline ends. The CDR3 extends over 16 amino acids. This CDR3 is CASSFFRDMNTGELFF. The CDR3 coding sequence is TGTGCCAGCAGCTTCTTCCGGGACATGAACACCGGGGAGCTGTTTTTT.

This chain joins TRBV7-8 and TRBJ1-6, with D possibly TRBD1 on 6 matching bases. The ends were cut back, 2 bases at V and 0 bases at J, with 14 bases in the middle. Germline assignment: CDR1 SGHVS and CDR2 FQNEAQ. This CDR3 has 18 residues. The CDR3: CASSLYGQTSSYNSPLHF. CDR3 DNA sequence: TGTGCCAGCAGCTTATATGGACAGACGAGCTCCTATAATTCACCCCTCCACTTT.

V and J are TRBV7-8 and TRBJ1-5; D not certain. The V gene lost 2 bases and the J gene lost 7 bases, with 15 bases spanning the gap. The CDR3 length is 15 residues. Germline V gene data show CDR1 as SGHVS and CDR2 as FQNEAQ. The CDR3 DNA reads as TGTGCCAGCAGCTTACAGTCGTCAAGCGGACAGCCCCAGCATTTT. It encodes CASSLQSSSGQPQHF.

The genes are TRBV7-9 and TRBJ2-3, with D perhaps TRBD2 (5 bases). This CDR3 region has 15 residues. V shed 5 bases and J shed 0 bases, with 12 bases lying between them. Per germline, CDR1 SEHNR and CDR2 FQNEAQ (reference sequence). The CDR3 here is CASSPRWTSTDTQYF. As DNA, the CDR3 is TGTGCCAGCAGCCCCCGCTGGACTAGCACAGATACGCAGTATTTT.

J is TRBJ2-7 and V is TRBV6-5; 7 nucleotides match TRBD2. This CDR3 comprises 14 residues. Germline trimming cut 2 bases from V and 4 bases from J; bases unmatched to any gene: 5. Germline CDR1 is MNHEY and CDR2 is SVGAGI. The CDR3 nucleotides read TGTGCCAGCAGTTACGGCAGCGGGGCTTACGAGCAGTACTTC. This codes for CASSYGSGAYEQYF.

The CDR3 DNA sequence: TGTGCCAGCAGTTTATTTAGACAAGAGACCCAGTACTTC. This translates into CASSLFRQETQYF. The chain recombines TRBV27 with TRBJ2-5; no clear D gene. CDR3 size: 13 residues. V lost 1 base to trimming and J lost 2 bases, with 5 bases between them. Looked up from germline, CDR1 is MNHEY and CDR2 is SMNVEV (reference sequence).

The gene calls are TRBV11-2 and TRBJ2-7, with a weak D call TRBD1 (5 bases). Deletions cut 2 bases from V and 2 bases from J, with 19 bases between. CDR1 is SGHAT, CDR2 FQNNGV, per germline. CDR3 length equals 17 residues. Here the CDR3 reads CASSLKPGKAPTYEQYF. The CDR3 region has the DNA TGTGCCAGCAGCTTAAAGCCAGGGAAGGCCCCAACCTACGAGCAGTACTTC.

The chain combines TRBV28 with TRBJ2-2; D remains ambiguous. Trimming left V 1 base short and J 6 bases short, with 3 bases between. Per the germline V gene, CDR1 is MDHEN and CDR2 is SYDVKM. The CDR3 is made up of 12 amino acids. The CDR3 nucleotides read TGTGCCAGCAGTTTATCAGCCGGGGAGCTGTTTTTT. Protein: CASSLSAGELFF.

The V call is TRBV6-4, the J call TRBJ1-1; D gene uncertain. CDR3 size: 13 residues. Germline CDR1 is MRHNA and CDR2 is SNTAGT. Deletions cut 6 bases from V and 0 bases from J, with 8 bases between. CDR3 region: CASRKTVNTEAFF. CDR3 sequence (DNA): TGTGCCAGCAGAAAAACTGTGAACACTGAAGCTTTCTTT.

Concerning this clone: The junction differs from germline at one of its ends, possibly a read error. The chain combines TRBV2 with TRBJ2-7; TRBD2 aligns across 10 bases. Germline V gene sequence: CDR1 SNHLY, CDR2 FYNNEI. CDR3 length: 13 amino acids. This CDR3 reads CASSERASGSESF. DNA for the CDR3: TGTGCCAGCAGTGAACGGGCTAGCGGGAGTGAGAGCTTC.

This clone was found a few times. The DNA for the CDR3 is TGTGCCAGCAGCCGCATACGGGAGACCCAGTACTTC. Translating it yields CASSRIRETQYF. This chain uses TRBV6-5 with TRBJ2-5; D is unresolved. Trimming took 6 bases from V and 5 from J, leaving 10 bases between them. This CDR3 region has 12 residues. Germline V CDR1 and CDR2: MNHEY, SVGAGI.

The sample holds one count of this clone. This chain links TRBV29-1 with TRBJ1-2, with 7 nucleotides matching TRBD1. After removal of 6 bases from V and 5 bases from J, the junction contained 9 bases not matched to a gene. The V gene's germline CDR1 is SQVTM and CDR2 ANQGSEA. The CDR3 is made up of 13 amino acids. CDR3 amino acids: CSVVGTEKYGYTF. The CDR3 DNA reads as TGCAGCGTGGTGGGGACAGAGAAATATGGCTACACCTTC. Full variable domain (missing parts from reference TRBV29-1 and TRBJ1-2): SAVISQKPSRDICQRGTSLTIQCQVDSQVTMMFWYRQQPGQSLTLIATANQGSEATYESGFVIDKFPISRPNLTFSTLTVSNMSPEDSSIYLCSVVGTEKYGYTFGSGTRLTVV.

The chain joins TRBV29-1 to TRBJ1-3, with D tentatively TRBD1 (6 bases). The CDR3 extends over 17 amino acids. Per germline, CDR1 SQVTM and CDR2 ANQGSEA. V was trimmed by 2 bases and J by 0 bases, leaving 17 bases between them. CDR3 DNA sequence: TGCAGCGTTGAACGGTCAGAACAGGGCGGCTCTGGAAACACCATATATTTT. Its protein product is CSVERSEQGGSGNTIYF.

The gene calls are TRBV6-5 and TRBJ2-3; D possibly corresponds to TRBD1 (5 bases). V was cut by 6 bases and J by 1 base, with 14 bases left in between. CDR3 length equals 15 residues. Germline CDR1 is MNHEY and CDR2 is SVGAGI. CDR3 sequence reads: CASRAGIYGTDTQYF. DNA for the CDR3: TGTGCCAGCAGGGCAGGGATCTATGGCACAGATACGCAGTATTTT.

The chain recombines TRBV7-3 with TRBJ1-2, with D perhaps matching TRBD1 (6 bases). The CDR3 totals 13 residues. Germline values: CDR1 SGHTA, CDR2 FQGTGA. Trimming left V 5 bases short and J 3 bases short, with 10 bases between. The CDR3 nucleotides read TGTGCCAGCAGCGTGGACAGAGACTATGGCTACACCTTC. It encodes CASSVDRDYGYTF.

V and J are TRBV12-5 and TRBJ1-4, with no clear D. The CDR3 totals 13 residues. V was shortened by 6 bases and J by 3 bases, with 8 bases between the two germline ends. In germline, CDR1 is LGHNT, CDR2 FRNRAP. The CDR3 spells CASGGRANEKLFF. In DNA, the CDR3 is TGTGCTAGTGGGGGGAGGGCTAATGAAAAACTGTTTTTT.

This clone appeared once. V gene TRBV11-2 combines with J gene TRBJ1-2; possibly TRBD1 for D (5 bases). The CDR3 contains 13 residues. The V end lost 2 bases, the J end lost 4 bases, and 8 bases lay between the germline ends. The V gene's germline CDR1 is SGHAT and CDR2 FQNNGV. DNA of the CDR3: TGTGCCAGCAGCTTAACGACAGCCTATGGCTACACCTTC. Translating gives CASSLTTAYGYTF.

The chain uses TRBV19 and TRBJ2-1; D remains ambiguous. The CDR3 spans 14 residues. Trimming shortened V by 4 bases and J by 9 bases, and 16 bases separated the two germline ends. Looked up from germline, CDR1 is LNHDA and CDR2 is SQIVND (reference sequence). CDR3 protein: CASSRTVDFGEQFF. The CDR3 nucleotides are TGTGCCAGTAGTAGAACCGTCGACTTCGGTGAGCAGTTCTTC.

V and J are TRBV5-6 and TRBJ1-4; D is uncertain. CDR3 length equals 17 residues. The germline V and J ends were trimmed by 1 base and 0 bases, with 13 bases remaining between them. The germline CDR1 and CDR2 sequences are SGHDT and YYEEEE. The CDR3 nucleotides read TGTGCCAGCAGCTTGTCTGTAGAAGACTCAACTAATGAAAAACTGTTTTTT. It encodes CASSLSVEDSTNEKLFF.